Listed below are T cell receptor beta chains from one sample, sequenced in a study of T-cell memory formation after mild COVID-19. MiXCR, applied by TCRdb to the 5' RACE reads, yields one record per CDR3 protein. The sample shows 250,000 to 300,000 distinct CDR3 sequences, about a sixth of them seen only once. Sequencing was done on a sample of PBMCs or a T cell subset sorted from them (not recorded which). These receptors all stem from a man younger than 30 who had mild COVID-19 (a few samples of this study predate the infection). Cell type and time point are not known. Both conserved end residues are part of each CDR3. The D gene is left open where the match is weak. Some rows have no size entry. The others give once, few or many, or a class for an expanded clone.

CDR3 length,D gene,J gene,V gene,clone size,CDR3 protein,CDR3 DNA
15,TRBD1,TRBJ1-6,TRBV6-5,-,CASSWTGGTNSPLHF,TGTGCCAGCAGTTGGACAGGGGGGACGAATTCACCCCTCCACTTT
18,TRBD2,TRBJ2-3,TRBV5-1,-,CASSLEGASGGAADTQYF,TGCGCCAGCAGCTTGGAAGGAGCTAGCGGGGGGGCCGCAGATACGCAGTATTTT
10,-,TRBJ1-1,TRBV6-1,few,CASLEKKAFF,TGTGCCAGCTTGGAGAAAAAAGCTTTCTTT
16,-,TRBJ2-2,TRBV2,-,CASRVRAGASTGELFF,TGTGCCAGCCGAGTGAGGGCGGGGGCCTCCACCGGGGAGCTGTTTTTT
15,TRBD1,TRBJ2-7,TRBV5-1,few,CASSPPGQLSYEQYF,TGCGCCAGCAGCCCCCCGGGACAGCTCTCCTACGAGCAGTACTTC
14,-,TRBJ2-7,TRBV19,few,CASSSRARSYEQYF,TGTGCCAGTAGTTCCAGGGCAAGGTCGTACGAGCAGTACTTC
17,-,TRBJ1-5,TRBV6-2/TRBV6-3,-,CASSDPGQALPNQPQHF,TGTGCCAGCAGTGACCCGGGACAAGCCTTACCAAATCAGCCCCAGCATTTT
15,-,TRBJ1-6,TRBV28,-,CASMGARSYNSPLHF,TGTGCCAGCATGGGGGCCAGGAGTTATAATTCACCCCTCCACTTT
14,TRBD1,TRBJ2-3,TRBV11-3,-,CASSTGQGPDTQYF,TGTGCCAGCAGCACGGGACAGGGCCCCGATACGCAGTATTTT
15,-,TRBJ2-1,TRBV6-2/TRBV6-3,-,CASSIGPRFLDEQFF,TGTGCCAGCAGCATAGGACCTAGGTTTCTCGATGAGCAGTTCTTC
14,TRBD2,TRBJ2-5,TRBV6-5,few,CASSRLAAQETQYF,TGTGCCAGCAGCAGACTAGCGGCACAAGAGACCCAGTACTTC
16,TRBD2,TRBJ2-3,TRBV5-1,-,CASSFGSGGPADTQYF,TGCGCCAGCAGCTTCGGTAGCGGGGGGCCGGCAGATACGCAGTATTTT
11,-,TRBJ2-1,TRBV18,-,CASSVAREQFF,TGTGCCAGCTCCGTGGCCCGGGAGCAGTTCTTC
15,-,TRBJ2-3,TRBV5-1,-,CASSLELSYTDTQYF,TGCGCCAGCAGCTTGGAGCTGTCTTACACAGATACGCAGTATTTT
13,-,TRBJ2-5,TRBV7-2,many,CASSFQGRETQYF,TGTGCCAGCAGTTTTCAGGGGAGAGAGACCCAGTACTTC
14,-,TRBJ1-2,TRBV7-2,few,CASSQPPGHYGYTF,TGTGCCAGCAGCCAACCTCCGGGCCACTATGGCTACACCTTC
14,TRBD1,TRBJ1-2,TRBV24-1,few,CATSDSNRGGGYTF,TGTGCCACCAGTGATTCGAACAGGGGCGGCGGCTACACCTTC
14,-,TRBJ2-5,TRBV7-2,many,CASRNDRAGKTQYF,TGTGCCAGCAGGAACGACAGGGCGGGGAAGACCCAGTACTTC
15,-,TRBJ2-1,TRBV29-1,few,CSVEEPGGYYNEQFF,TGCAGCGTTGAAGAACCAGGGGGGTACTACAATGAGCAGTTCTTC
16,-,TRBJ1-3,TRBV4-2,-,CASSQRSAGDGNTIYF,TGTGCCAGCAGCCAGCGGTCCGCCGGAGATGGAAACACCATATATTTT
13,TRBD1,TRBJ1-2,TRBV5-1,-,CASSYDRAYGYTF,TGCGCCAGCAGCTATGACAGGGCCTATGGCTACACCTTC
17,TRBD2,TRBJ2-1,TRBV4-3,few,CASSHRGISGGHNEQFF,TGCGCCAGCAGCCATCGAGGGATTAGCGGGGGCCACAATGAGCAGTTCTTC
12,-,TRBJ2-3,TRBV14,many,CASSQVANTQYF,TGTGCCAGCAGCCAAGTGGCGAATACGCAGTATTTT
13,-,TRBJ2-2,TRBV29-1,-,CSYDRSNTGELFF,TGCAGCTATGACAGATCGAACACCGGGGAGCTGTTTTTT
15,TRBD2,TRBJ2-1,TRBV27,-,CASTPLAGAYNEQFF,TGTGCCAGCACCCCCCTAGCGGGGGCCTACAATGAGCAGTTCTTC
14,-,TRBJ2-2,TRBV5-1,few,CASALGYHTGELFF,TGCGCCAGCGCACTGGGTTATCACACCGGGGAGCTGTTTTTT
13,-,TRBJ1-2,TRBV19,-,CASSTGLNYGYTF,TGTGCCAGTAGTACCGGGCTCAACTATGGCTACACCTTC
12,TRBD1,TRBJ2-5,TRBV11-2,few,CASRGQGETQYF,TGTGCCAGCAGAGGACAGGGAGAGACCCAGTACTTC
15,-,TRBJ2-3,TRBV20-1,-,CSARDWTGGTDTQYF,TGCAGTGCTAGAGATTGGACCGGTGGCACAGATACGCAGTATTTT
12,TRBD2,TRBJ2-3,TRBV12-3/TRBV12-4,many,CASSGDTDTQYF,TGTGCCAGTAGCGGGGACACAGATACGCAGTATTTT
14,-,TRBJ2-5,TRBV20-1,few,CSAKTAGWQETQYF,TGCAGTGCTAAAACGGCAGGGTGGCAAGAGACCCAGTACTTC
17,TRBD2,TRBJ2-1,TRBV4-2,few,CASSQDWGLADYNEQFF,TGTGCCAGCAGCCAAGATTGGGGACTAGCCGACTACAATGAGCAGTTCTTC
13,-,TRBJ1-4,TRBV10-3,few,CASHGGGNEKLFF,TGTGCCTCCCACGGGGGGGGGAATGAAAAACTGTTTTTT
14,TRBD2,TRBJ2-3,TRBV29-1,few,CSVSSGGAWDTQYF,TGCAGCGTTAGTAGCGGGGGGGCCTGGGATACGCAGTATTTT
15,-,TRBJ2-6,TRBV18,few,CASSPLASGANVLTF,TGTGCCAGCTCACCATTAGCCTCTGGGGCCAACGTCCTGACTTTC
17,-,TRBJ1-1,TRBV7-8,few,CASSLAGTYRMNTEAFF,TGTGCCAGCAGCTTAGCGGGGACCTATAGGATGAACACTGAAGCTTTCTTT
14,-,TRBJ2-5,TRBV20-1,-,CSARVFDHLETQYF,TGCAGTGCTAGGGTATTTGACCACCTGGAGACCCAGTACTTC
16,-,TRBJ2-1,TRBV18,-,CASSPSYVSLVNEQFF,TGTGCCAGCTCCCCCTCCTACGTTTCTCTGGTCAATGAGCAGTTCTTC
16,TRBD1,TRBJ2-4,TRBV7-2,few,CASSTGQGLAKNIQYF,TGTGCCAGCAGCACCGGACAGGGGCTAGCCAAAAACATTCAGTACTTC
13,-,TRBJ2-2,TRBV19,-,CASSIANTGELFF,TGTGCCAGTAGTATAGCAAACACCGGGGAGCTGTTTTTT
17,-,TRBJ1-6,TRBV20-1,few,CSAPEIPRSSYNSPLHF,TGCAGTGCCCCGGAAATCCCAAGGAGTTCCTATAATTCACCCCTCCACTTT
13,-,TRBJ2-5,TRBV28,many,CASSSGPAETQYF,TGTGCCAGCAGTTCCGGACCGGCAGAGACCCAGTACTTC